This record concerns one T cell receptor (beta chain) sequence. What it binds is not known. V lost 8 bases to trimming and J lost 1 base; unmatched junction nucleotides: 2. This CDR3 has 13 residues. Germline V gene data show CDR1 as ENHRY and CDR2 as SYGVKD. TCRdb passed the reads through MiXCR, listing each CDR3 protein once. The table records approximately 730,000 distinct CDR3 sequences, almost 30% of them present only once. The sample comes from a study of T cell repertoires in cytomegalovirus infection. As for the study in general: Used in the study were CMV epitopes, some recently identified and HLA-C-restricted, others well-studied and HLA-B-restricted. An indication of both CMV infection and matching HLA type came from public TCR beta signatures. General study findings and limits: Across the ex vivo response, the dominant clonotypes were HLA-C-restricted CMV-specific TCR beta clonotypes.

The sequence came from a human donor in good health (CMV status not recorded). Some clones in this sample may be carry-over from other donors' samples. The V gene is TRBV10-3, the J gene TRBJ2-5; 9 nucleotides agree with TRBD2. This specimen consisted of cultured CD8+ T cells from PBMCs, obtained from culture after CMV antigen stimulation. CDR3 coding DNA: TGTGCCATCTGGCGGGGGGGCCAAGAGACCCAGTACTTC. The encoded protein is CAIWRGGQETQYF.